This T cell receptor beta chain stems from a study of blood T cell repertoires in COVID-19 (TCRdb year 2020). Background on the whole study: Collaborator samples came from the United States, Italy and Spain and covered acute and convalescent phases of COVID-19. The material from the prospective study consisted of cDNA or gDNA derived from T cells, B-cell-depleted T cells, or PBMCs. The dataset comprised deeply sampled blood TCRbeta repertoires from subjects exposed to, actively infected with, or recovered from COVID-19. The repertoires were released in a freely available public database intended as a resource for research on the immune response to SARS-CoV-2. Samples were obtained from the ongoing ImmuneRACE study (first 160 participants) and from 1,254 subjects provided by 6 global collaborators. Nearly every sample came with metadata listing a de-identified subject ID, COVID-19 status, age in years and sex. HLA class I and class II types, where available, came from metadata supplied by the sample provider rather than from assay-based typing.

For this clone: Its recognized antigen is unknown. Base qualities are not provided; no much larger clone lies one nucleotide away.

The collaborating institutions used their own protocols to collect whole blood in K2EDTA tubes. For TCRbeta analysis, collaborators shipped samples as frozen whole blood, isolated PBMCs, or DNA extracted from either of those sample types. The immunoSEQ Assay, a bias-controlled multiplex PCR, was used to amplify TCRbeta CDR3 regions from genomic DNA. The study's own analysis went as follows. Nucleated cell counts per sample were estimated from amplification of reference gene primers within the assay. Sequence reads were collapsed and filtered to measure the absolute abundance of every unique TCRbeta CDR3 rearrangement. For each sample, productive Simpson clonality was calculated by taking the square root of Simpson's diversity index across productive rearrangements. TCRdb holds this immuneACCESS table with in-frame rearrangements only. Some clones are missing; in checked studies, unresolved V genes explain under half, and the rest has no known cause. That table supplies the V and J calls and clone size; D and trimming were determined from the DNA. The sample has roughly 140,000 clones on record, roughly three quarters of them singletons. In total, the top ten clones hold roughly 4.5% of the sample.

The research as a whole found: The amount of clinical and demographic metadata varied by source and participant and was provided uncurated.

The germline V gene (reference sequence) supplies CDR1 LNHDA and CDR2 SQIVND. V is trimmed back by 9 bases and J by 1 base, and the junction contains 11 bases that no gene match accounts for. From its cysteine to its phenylalanine, the CDR3 spans 16 amino acids. Only the CDR3 region is kept as DNA, spanning 48 bases read in frame from base 1. The receptor's source is a man aged 55 to 70 with acute or convalescent COVID-19. Sequencing was done on a sample of peripheral blood. In this chain, TRBV19 is recombined with TRBJ1-5, and 8 junctional nucleotides match TRBD1. The CDR3 amino acid sequence is: CASVDRGGESNQPQHF. In nucleotides, the sequence is TGTGCCAGCGTTGACAGGGGCGGGGAGAGCAATCAGCCCCAGCATTTT. The full variable domain, with segments outside the CDR3 supplied by the reference TRBV19 and TRBJ1-5 proteins, appears as DGGITQSPKYLFRKEGQNVTLSCEQNLNHDAMYWYRQDPGQGLRLIYYSQIVNDFQKGDIAEGYSVSREKKESFPLTVTSAQKNPTAFYLCASVDRGGESNQPQHFGDGTRLSIL.